The rows below give T cell receptor beta chains drawn from one sample of a study of blood T cell repertoires in COVID-19. The method was immunoSEQ multiplex PCR; TCRdb's version includes in-frame clones alone and lacks a portion of them. The data hold 200,000 to 250,000 clones, with 88% observed a single time. Material: PBMCs or T cells enriched from blood (not recorded which). Every receptor here comes from a woman aged 25 to 39 who had recovered from COVID-19. Each CDR3 is given with its conserved first and last residue. D genes are given only for firm matches. A clone size is listed for some rows: how often the clone was seen (once, few, many), or a class if it is expanded.

j_gene	v_gene	d_gene	abundance	CDR3nt	CDR3aa
TRBJ2-2	TRBV7-2	.	.	TGTGCCAGCAGCTTAGCTTTCTTACGGGGGACCGGGGAGCTGTTTTTT	CASSLAFLRGTGELFF
TRBJ1-2	TRBV23-1	TRBD1	once	TGCGCCAGCAGTCAATCCTACCCGGACAGGATCTACTATGGCTACACCTTC	CASSQSYPDRIYYGYTF
TRBJ2-1	TRBV5-4	TRBD2	.	TGTGCCAGTACGCGGGGGGTCCCCAATGAGCAGTTCTTC	CASTRGVPNEQFF
TRBJ1-2	TRBV24-1	.	.	TGTGCCACCAGTGATGCCGGGAGATCCTATGGCTACACCTTC	CATSDAGRSYGYTF
TRBJ1-1	TRBV2	.	many	TGTGCCAGCATCTCCGGCGGGGGAAAAACTGAAGCTTTCTTT	CASISGGGKTEAFF
TRBJ1-6	TRBV7-9	TRBD1	once	TGTGCCAGCAGCTGGGGGCAGGGGGTAGGCAATTCACCCCTCCACTTT	CASSWGQGVGNSPLHF
TRBJ2-4	TRBV9	.	.	TGTGCCAGCAGCGTCAACTCGCAGGGAAGCATTCAGTACTTC	CASSVNSQGSIQYF
TRBJ2-4	TRBV19	TRBD1	.	TGTGCCAGTAGTATTGGTGGGACAGGGGGCATGGACATTCAGTACTTC	CASSIGGTGGMDIQYF
TRBJ1-2	TRBV4-3	.	.	TGCGCCAGCAGCCCTAGTAGGTCGGGAGCTAACTATGGCTACACCTTC	CASSPSRSGANYGYTF
TRBJ1-1	TRBV6-4	TRBD1	.	TGTGCCAGCAGTGTTGGGACAGGGATGAACACTGAAGCTTTCTTT	CASSVGTGMNTEAFF
TRBJ1-3	TRBV29-1	TRBD1	.	TGCAGCGTTGACCGGACAGGTTCTGGAAACACCATATATTTT	CSVDRTGSGNTIYF
TRBJ2-3	TRBV6-2/TRBV6-3	TRBD1	.	TGTGCCAGCAGTTACTTAACCGCCGGGACAGGGGTCCGGGATACGCAGTATTTT	CASSYLTAGTGVRDTQYF
TRBJ2-7	TRBV5-4	TRBD2	.	TGTGCCAGCAGCCCCCGGACTAGCGGGGGCTACGAGCAGTACTTC	CASSPRTSGGYEQYF
TRBJ2-3	TRBV4-3	.	many	TGCGCCAGCAGCCAAGATCTGGACACTAGCACAGATACGCAGTATTTT	CASSQDLDTSTDTQYF
TRBJ1-3	TRBV13	.	.	TGTGCCAGCAGCGAACAGGGTTATGGAAACACCATATATTTT	CASSEQGYGNTIYF
TRBJ1-1	TRBV18	.	.	TGTGCCAGCTCACCCTCCACGCAGTTGAACACTGAAGCTTTCTTT	CASSPSTQLNTEAFF